Below, 9 T cell receptor beta chains from the same sample are listed, as sequenced in a study of blood T cell repertoires in COVID-19. TCRdb's copy holds only in-frame clones and misses some; the assay was immunoSEQ multiplex PCR. This sample has some 390,000 clones, with around 91% found just once. Source material: PBMCs or T cells enriched from blood (not recorded which). The origin of the receptors is a man aged 25 to 40 who had recovered from COVID-19.

The chain has TRBV27 and TRBJ2-7; 9 nucleotides agree with TRBD2. V lost 3 bases and J lost 4; bases outside the gene matches: 7. Germline V gene data show CDR1 as MNHEY and CDR2 as SMNVEV (reference sequence). The CDR3 has 15 residues. CDR3 protein: CASSFLASGTYEQYF. The CDR3 coding sequence is TGTGCCAGCAGTTTTCTGGCTAGCGGGACTTACGAGCAGTACTTC.

This clone was recorded only once. The chain is built from TRBV28 and TRBJ1-2; a weak D match, TRBD1 (5 bases). Germline values: CDR1 MDHEN, CDR2 SYDVKM. The V gene lost 8 bases and the J gene lost 8 bases, with 18 bases spanning the gap. This CDR3 has 13 amino acids. DNA of the CDR3: TGTGCCAGCGGACGCGGGGGGATGGGCGGCTACACCTTC. Translated: CASGRGGMGGYTF.

The J gene is TRBJ1-3, the V gene TRBV19; TRBD1 is a possible D gene (5 bases). Germline lookup yields CDR1 LNHDA and CDR2 SQIVND (reference sequence). Trimming took off 3 bases at V and 0 bases at J, with 9 bases between the two ends. This CDR3 is built from 15 residues. The CDR3 protein is CASSISRDSGNTIYF. CDR3 coding DNA: TGTGCCAGTAGTATCTCCAGGGACTCTGGAAACACCATATATTTT. The full variable domain, completed using reference TRBV19 and TRBJ1-3, is DGGITQSPKYLFRKEGQNVTLSCEQNLNHDAMYWYRQDPGQGLRLIYYSQIVNDFQKGDIAEGYSVSREKKESFPLTVTSAQKNPTAFYLCASSISRDSGNTIYFGEGSWLTVV.

This chain connects TRBV3-1 (or the pseudogene TRBV3-2) to TRBJ2-1; 7 bases are shared with TRBD1. This CDR3 contains 14 residues. Germline trimming cut 5 bases from V and 4 bases from J; bases unmatched to any gene: 5. The germline CDR1 and CDR2 sequences are LGHDT and YNNKEL (reference sequence). In DNA form, the CDR3 reads TGTGCCAGCAGCGCACAGGGGCTATACAATGAGCAGTTCTTC. It yields the protein CASSAQGLYNEQFF.

The chain couples TRBV5-5 to TRBJ2-2; 9 nucleotides line up with TRBD1. Germline assignment: CDR1 SGHKS and CDR2 YYEKEE (reference sequence). J lost 6 bases, V lost 2 bases, and 8 bases had no gene match. The CDR3 contains 16 residues. The CDR3 here is CASSFHRGRVPGELFF. DNA of the CDR3: TGTGCCAGCAGCTTCCACAGGGGGCGCGTACCCGGGGAGCTGTTTTTT. Full variable domain (rest looked up from reference TRBV5-5 and TRBJ2-2): DAGVTQSPTHLIKTRGQQVTLRCSPISGHKSVSWYQQVLGQGPQFIFQYYEKEERGRGNFPDRFSARQFPNYSSELNVNALLLGDSALYLCASSFHRGRVPGELFFGEGSRLTVL.

The chain uses TRBV27 and TRBJ2-7, with 9 bases identical to TRBD1. Germline V lookup: CDR1 MNHEY, CDR2 SMNVEV (reference sequence). The V segment lost 3 bases and the J segment 6 bases; nucleotides outside the gene matches: 9. There are 15 residues in the CDR3. The CDR3 region is CASSFFRDRASEQYF. In DNA form, the CDR3 reads TGTGCCAGCAGTTTTTTTCGGGACAGGGCGTCCGAGCAGTACTTC.

This rearrangement joins TRBV3-1 (or the pseudogene TRBV3-2) to TRBJ1-5; no definite D call. Germline lookup yields CDR1 LGHDT and CDR2 YNNKEL (reference sequence). The CDR3 runs to 13 residues. V shed 1 base and J shed 1 base, with 2 bases lying between them. The CDR3 sequence: CASSQASNQPQHF. The DNA of the CDR3 is TGTGCCAGCAGCCAAGCAAGCAATCAGCCCCAGCATTTT.

This clone was recorded a few times. This chain links TRBV18 with TRBJ1-1; tentatively, D is TRBD1 (6 bases). Germline CDR1 is KGHSH and CDR2 is LQKENI. Trimming took off 3 bases at V and 4 bases at J, with 12 bases between the two ends. This CDR3 spans 14 amino acids. CDR3 DNA: TGTGCCAGCTCACCGACTACAGGGTTCACTGAAGCTTTCTTT. This gives the protein CASSPTTGFTEAFF.

The chain links TRBV18 to TRBJ2-3; TRBD2 aligns across 7 bases. Germline CDR1 reads KGHSH; CDR2 reads LQKENI. The ends lost 8 bases at V and 0 bases at J; junction bases unmatched: 5. This CDR3 region has 14 residues. The CDR3 region has the DNA TGTGCCAGCACACGGGAGGATAGCACAGATACGCAGTATTTT. Protein sequence: CASTREDSTDTQYF.